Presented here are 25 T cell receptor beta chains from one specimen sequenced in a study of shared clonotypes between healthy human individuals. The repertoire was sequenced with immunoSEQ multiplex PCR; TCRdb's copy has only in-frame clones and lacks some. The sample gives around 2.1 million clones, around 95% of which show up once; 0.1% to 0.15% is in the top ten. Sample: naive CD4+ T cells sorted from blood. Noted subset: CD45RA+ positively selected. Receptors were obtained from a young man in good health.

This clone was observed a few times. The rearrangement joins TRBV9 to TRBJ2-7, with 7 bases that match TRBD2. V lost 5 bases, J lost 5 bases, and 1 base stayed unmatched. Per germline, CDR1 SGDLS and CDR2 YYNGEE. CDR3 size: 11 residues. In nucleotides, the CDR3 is TGTGCCAGCAGTCGGGGGGACGAGCAGTACTTC. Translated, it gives CASSRGDEQYF.

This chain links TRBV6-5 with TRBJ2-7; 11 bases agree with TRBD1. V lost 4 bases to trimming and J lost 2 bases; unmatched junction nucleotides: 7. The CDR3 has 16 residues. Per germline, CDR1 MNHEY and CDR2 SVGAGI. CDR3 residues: CASSSYRDRGAYEQYF. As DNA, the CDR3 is TGTGCCAGCAGTTCATACCGGGACAGGGGGGCCTACGAGCAGTACTTC.

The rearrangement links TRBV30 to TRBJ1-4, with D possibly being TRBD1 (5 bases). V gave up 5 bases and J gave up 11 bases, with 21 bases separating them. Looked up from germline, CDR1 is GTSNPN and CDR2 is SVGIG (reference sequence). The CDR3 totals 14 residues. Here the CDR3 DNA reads TGTGCCTGGGGGGCGGGCCCAAAGGCGGAGAAACTGTTTTTT. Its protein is CAWGAGPKAEKLFF. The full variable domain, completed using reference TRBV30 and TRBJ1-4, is SQTIHQWPATLVQPVGSPLSLECTVEGTSNPNLYWYRQAAGRGLQLLFYSVGIGQISSEVPQNLSASRPQDRQFILSSKKLLLSDSGFYLCAWGAGPKAEKLFFGSGTQLSVL.

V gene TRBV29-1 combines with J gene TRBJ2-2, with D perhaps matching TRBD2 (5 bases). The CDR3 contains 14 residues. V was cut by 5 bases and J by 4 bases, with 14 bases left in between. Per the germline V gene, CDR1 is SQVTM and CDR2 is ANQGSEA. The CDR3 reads CSVSNGGLTGELFF. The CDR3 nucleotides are TGCAGCGTTTCGAACGGCGGACTCACCGGGGAGCTGTTTTTT.

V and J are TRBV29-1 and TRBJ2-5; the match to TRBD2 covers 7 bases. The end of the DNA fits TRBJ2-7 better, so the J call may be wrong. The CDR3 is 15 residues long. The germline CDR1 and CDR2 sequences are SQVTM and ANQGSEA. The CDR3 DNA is TGCAGCGTCGAGAAGAGCCGCGGGGGTGGGTACGAGCAGTACTTC. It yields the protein CSVEKSRGGGYEQYF.

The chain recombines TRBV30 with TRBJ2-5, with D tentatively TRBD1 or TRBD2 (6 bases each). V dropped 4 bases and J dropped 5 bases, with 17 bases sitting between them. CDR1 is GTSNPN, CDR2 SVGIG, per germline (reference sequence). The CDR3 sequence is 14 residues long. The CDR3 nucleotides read TGTGCCTGGATGGTATGGGGGGCCGGTGAGACCCAGTACTTC. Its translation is CAWMVWGAGETQYF.

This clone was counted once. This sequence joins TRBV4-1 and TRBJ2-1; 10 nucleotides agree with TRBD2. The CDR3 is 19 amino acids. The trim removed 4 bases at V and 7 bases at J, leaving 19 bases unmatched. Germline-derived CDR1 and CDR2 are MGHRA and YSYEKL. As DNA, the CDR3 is TGCGCCAGCAGCCCAGGGGAGAGGCTAGCGGGGGCCACTAGTAATGAGCAGTTCTTC. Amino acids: CASSPGERLAGATSNEQFF.

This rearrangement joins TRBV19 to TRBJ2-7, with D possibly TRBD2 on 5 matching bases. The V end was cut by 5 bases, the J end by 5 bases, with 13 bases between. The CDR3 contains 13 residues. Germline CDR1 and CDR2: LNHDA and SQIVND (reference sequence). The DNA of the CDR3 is TGTGCCAGTAGTCCCATATCGGGGAACGAGCAGTACTTC. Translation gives CASSPISGNEQYF. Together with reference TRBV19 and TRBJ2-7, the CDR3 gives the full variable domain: DGGITQSPKYLFRKEGQNVTLSCEQNLNHDAMYWYRQDPGQGLRLIYYSQIVNDFQKGDIAEGYSVSREKKESFPLTVTSAQKNPTAFYLCASSPISGNEQYFGPGTRLTVT.

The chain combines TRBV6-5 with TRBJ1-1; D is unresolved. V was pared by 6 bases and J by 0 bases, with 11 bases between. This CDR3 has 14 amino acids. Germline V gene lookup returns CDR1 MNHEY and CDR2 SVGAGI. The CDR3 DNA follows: TGTGCCAGCAGACTCGGACGGCTGAACACTGAAGCTTTCTTT. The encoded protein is CASRLGRLNTEAFF.

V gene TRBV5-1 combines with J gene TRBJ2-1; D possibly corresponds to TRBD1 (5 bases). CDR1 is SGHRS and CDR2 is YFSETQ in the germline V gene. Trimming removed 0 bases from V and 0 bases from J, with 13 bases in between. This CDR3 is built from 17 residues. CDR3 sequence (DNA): TGCGCCAGCAGCTTGGGGCCCTATGGGGCCTCCTACAATGAGCAGTTCTTC. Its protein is CASSLGPYGASYNEQFF.

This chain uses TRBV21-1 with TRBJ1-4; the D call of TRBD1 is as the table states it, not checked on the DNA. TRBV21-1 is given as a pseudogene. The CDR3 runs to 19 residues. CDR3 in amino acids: CASSNEGPQGNATNEKLFF. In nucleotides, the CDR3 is TGTGCCAGCAGCAACGAGGGCCCACAGGGGAATGCAACTAATGAAAAACTGTTTTTT.

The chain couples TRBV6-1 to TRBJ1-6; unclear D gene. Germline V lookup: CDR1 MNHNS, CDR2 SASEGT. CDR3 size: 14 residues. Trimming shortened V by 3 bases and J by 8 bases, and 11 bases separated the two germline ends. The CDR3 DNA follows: TGTGCCAGCAGTGAGACAACCTGGGATTCACCCCTCCACTTT. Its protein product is CASSETTWDSPLHF.

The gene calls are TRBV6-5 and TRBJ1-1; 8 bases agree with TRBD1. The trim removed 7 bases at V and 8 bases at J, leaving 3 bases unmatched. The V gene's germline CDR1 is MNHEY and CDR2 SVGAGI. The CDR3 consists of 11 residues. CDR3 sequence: CASKRTGEAFF. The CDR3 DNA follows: TGTGCCAGCAAGAGGACAGGGGAAGCTTTCTTT.

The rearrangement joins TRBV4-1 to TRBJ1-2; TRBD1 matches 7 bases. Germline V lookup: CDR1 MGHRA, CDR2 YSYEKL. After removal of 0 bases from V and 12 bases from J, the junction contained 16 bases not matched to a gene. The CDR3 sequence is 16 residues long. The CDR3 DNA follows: TGCGCCAGCAGCCAAGAACAGTGGGTCGGGGCAGGGGGAAACACCTTC. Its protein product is CASSQEQWVGAGGNTF.

The chain's CDR3 is CASSDRGVFNEKLFF. CDR3 nucleotides: TGTGCCAGCAGTGACAGGGGTGTATTTAATGAAAAACTGTTTTTT. The chain employs TRBV6-1 and TRBJ1-4; tentatively, D is TRBD1 (6 bases). Germline V CDR1 and CDR2: MNHNS, SASEGT. The CDR3 contains 15 residues. V was clipped by 3 bases and J by 4 bases, with 12 bases between them.

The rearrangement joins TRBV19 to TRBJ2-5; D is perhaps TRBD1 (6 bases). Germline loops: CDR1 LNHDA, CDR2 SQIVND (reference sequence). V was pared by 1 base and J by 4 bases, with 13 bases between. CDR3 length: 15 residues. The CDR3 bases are TGTGCCAGTAGTATAGGTGGACAGCTGTCAGAGACCCAGTACTTC. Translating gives CASSIGGQLSETQYF.

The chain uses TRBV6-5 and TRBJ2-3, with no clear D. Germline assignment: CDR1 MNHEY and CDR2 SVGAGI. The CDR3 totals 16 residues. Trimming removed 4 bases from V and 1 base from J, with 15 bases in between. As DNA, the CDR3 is TGTGCCAGCAGTTCCCGACCCCTTGGGGGCACAGATACGCAGTATTTT. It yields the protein CASSSRPLGGTDTQYF.

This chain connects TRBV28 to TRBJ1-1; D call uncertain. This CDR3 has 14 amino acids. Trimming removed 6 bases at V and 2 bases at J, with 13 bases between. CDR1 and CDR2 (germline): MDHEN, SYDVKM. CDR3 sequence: CASRIRTANTEAFF. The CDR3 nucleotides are TGTGCCAGCAGGATCCGGACTGCAAACACTGAAGCTTTCTTT.

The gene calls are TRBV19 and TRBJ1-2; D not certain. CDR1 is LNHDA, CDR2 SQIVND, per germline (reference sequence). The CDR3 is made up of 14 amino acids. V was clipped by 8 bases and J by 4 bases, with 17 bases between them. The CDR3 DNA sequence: TGTGCCAGTGGCGCCGGCCTCGTTGGCTATGGCTACACCTTC. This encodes CASGAGLVGYGYTF.

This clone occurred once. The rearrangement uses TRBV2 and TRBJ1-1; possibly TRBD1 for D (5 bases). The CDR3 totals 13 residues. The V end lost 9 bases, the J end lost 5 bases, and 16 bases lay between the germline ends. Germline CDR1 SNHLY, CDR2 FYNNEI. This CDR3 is CARAPGWGTEAFF. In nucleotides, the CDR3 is TGTGCCAGGGCCCCAGGGTGGGGTACTGAAGCTTTCTTT.

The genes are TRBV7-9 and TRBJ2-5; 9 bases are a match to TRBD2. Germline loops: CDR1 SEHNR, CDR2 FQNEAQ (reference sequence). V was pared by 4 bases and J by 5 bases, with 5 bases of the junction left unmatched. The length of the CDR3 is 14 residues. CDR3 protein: CASSSSGGRETQYF. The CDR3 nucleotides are TGTGCCAGCAGCTCAAGCGGGGGGAGGGAGACCCAGTACTTC.

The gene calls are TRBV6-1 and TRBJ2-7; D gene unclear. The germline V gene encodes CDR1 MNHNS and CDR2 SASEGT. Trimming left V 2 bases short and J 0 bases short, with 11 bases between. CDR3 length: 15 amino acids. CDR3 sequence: CASSEPSSASYEQYF. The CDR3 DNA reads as TGTGCCAGCAGTGAACCGTCAAGTGCCTCCTACGAGCAGTACTTC.

This chain's CDR3 is CASSLVKGGSEQYF. The DNA of the CDR3 is TGTGCCAGCAGCTTAGTTAAAGGGGGCTCCGAGCAGTACTTC. The V and J genes are TRBV7-2 and TRBJ2-7, with 7 bases aligning to TRBD1. The ends lost 1 base at V and 6 bases at J; junction bases unmatched: 6. CDR3 length equals 14 residues. CDR1 and CDR2 (germline): SGHTA, FQGNSA. Together with reference TRBV7-2 and TRBJ2-7, the CDR3 gives the full variable domain: GAGVSQSPSNKVTEKGKDVELRCDPISGHTALYWYRQSLGQGLEFLIYFQGNSAPDKSGLPSDRFSAERTGGSVSTLTIQRTQQEDSAVYLCASSLVKGGSEQYFGPGTRLTVT.

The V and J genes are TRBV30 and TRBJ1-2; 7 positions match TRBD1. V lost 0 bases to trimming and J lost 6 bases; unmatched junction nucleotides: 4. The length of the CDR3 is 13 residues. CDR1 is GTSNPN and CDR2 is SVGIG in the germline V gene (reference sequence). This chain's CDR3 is CAWSVGGEDGYTF. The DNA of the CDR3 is TGTGCCTGGAGTGTAGGGGGCGAGGATGGCTACACCTTC.

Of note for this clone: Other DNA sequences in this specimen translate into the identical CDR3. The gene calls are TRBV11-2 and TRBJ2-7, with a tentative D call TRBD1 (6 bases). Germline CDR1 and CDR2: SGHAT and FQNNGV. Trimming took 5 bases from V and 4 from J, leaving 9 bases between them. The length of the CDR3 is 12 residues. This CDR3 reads CASSAQGYEQYF. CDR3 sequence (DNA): TGTGCCAGCAGCGCACAGGGTTACGAGCAGTACTTC.